The rows below give T cell receptor beta chains drawn from one sample of a study of CD8+CD57+ T cells in acquired aplastic anemia. Using its own MiXCR run on the reads, TCRdb lists one record per CDR3 protein. Of under 200,000 distinct CDR3 sequences listed, less than 50% are singletons. The sample was sorted CD4+, CD8+, or CD8+CD57+ T cells (not recorded which) from PBMCs. These receptors all stem from a human donor with aplastic anemia. Each CDR3 is given with its conserved first and last residue. A D gene is named only where the DNA matches it firmly.

CDR3aa	v_gene	d_gene	j_gene
CASSLMVQETQYF	TRBV27	-	TRBJ2-5
CASSEGKGANVLTF	TRBV2	-	TRBJ2-6
CASSPRLDGNEQFF	TRBV11-2	-	TRBJ2-1
CASSELFQGTGELFF	TRBV25-1	-	TRBJ2-2
CASSFDARGDTEAFF	TRBV5-1	TRBD1	TRBJ1-1
CASSLGINEQFF	TRBV5-1	-	TRBJ2-1
CATSLGTGFSRNYGYTF	TRBV15	TRBD1	TRBJ1-2
CASSATGGRTEAFF	TRBV6-1	TRBD1	TRBJ1-1
CAISDRWTGRYGYTF	TRBV10-3	TRBD1	TRBJ1-2
CASSQSGTVNTEAFF	TRBV19	TRBD1	TRBJ1-1
CASSLASWTGFPYEQYF	TRBV5-1	TRBD1	TRBJ2-7
CASSARTGGFREQYF	TRBV2	TRBD1	TRBJ2-7
CASSSPGTGGGYTF	TRBV19	TRBD1	TRBJ1-2
CASSSDGRYGYTF	TRBV6-5	-	TRBJ1-2
CASSIGSGSSETQYF	TRBV19	TRBD2	TRBJ2-5
CASSLGSGSDYEQFF	TRBV7-7	TRBD2	TRBJ2-1
CASSTGGQLLNTEAFF	TRBV9	TRBD1	TRBJ1-1
CASSEHRGQETQYF	TRBV25-1	TRBD1	TRBJ2-5
CATQRQGGDYSNQPQHF	TRBV15	TRBD1	TRBJ1-5
CASSSGTRETGELFF	TRBV10-1	TRBD2	TRBJ2-2
CASSLDAPAYEQYF	TRBV11-2	-	TRBJ2-7